The rows below give T cell receptor beta chains drawn from one sample of a study of blood T cell repertoires in COVID-19. Here immunoSEQ multiplex PCR was the method, and the copy in TCRdb shows in-frame clones only, minus some. The table has 80,000 or so clones, around nine tenths seen once. Sequenced sample: peripheral blood. Every receptor here comes from a human donor in a cohort sampled during active COVID-19. Each CDR3 is given with its conserved first and last residue. A D gene is named only where the DNA matches it firmly. Size tells how often a clone was seen (once, few, many) or the class of an expanded clone, and some rows leave it out.

clone size,V gene,D gene,J gene,CDR3 DNA,CDR3 protein
-,TRBV9,-,TRBJ2-7,TGTGCCAGCAGCCTCCGTTGGGGGGACGAGCAGTACTTC,CASSLRWGDEQYF
-,TRBV7-2,-,TRBJ2-2,TGTGCCAGCAGCTTAGTGGGGGGGCCGAACACCGGGGAGCTGTTTTTT,CASSLVGGPNTGELFF
-,TRBV4-1,-,TRBJ1-6,TGCGCCAGCAGCCAAGCCCTAATCCTAAGTAATTCACCCCTCCACTTT,CASSQALILSNSPLHF
-,TRBV11-3,TRBD1,TRBJ2-3,TGTGCCAGCAGCTTAGTAGGGGGCGGAACAGATACGCAGTATTTT,CASSLVGGGTDTQYF
-,TRBV29-1,-,TRBJ1-4,TGCAGCGTTGAATCCCCGGGAGATGAAAAACTGTTTTTT,CSVESPGDEKLFF
-,TRBV4-1,-,TRBJ1-6,TGCGCCAGCAGCCAAGAAACGCAGGGTTGGAATTCACCCCTCCACTTT,CASSQETQGWNSPLHF
-,TRBV6-5,-,TRBJ2-7,TGTGCCAGCAGTTACTGGTTCGGGGTGGAACCCTACGAGCAGTACTTC,CASSYWFGVEPYEQYF
-,TRBV19,-,TRBJ1-4,TGTGCCAGTAGTATAGGGGGACATCTCGCCTGGTACCTGTTTTTT,CASSIGGHLAWYLFF
-,TRBV6-5,-,TRBJ2-3,TGTGCCAGCAGTTACTGGATGGCCGGGTCCACAGATACGCAGTATTTT,CASSYWMAGSTDTQYF
-,TRBV4-3,-,TRBJ1-1,TGCGCCAGCAGCCAAGTTGGCAGGAACACTGAAGCTTTCTTT,CASSQVGRNTEAFF
-,TRBV3-1/TRBV3-2,TRBD2,TRBJ2-3,TGTGCCAGCAGCCCCGGGGGGGGCTACACAGATACGCAGTATTTT,CASSPGGGYTDTQYF
-,TRBV7-2,TRBD1,TRBJ1-2,TGTGCCAGCAGCCCGACAGGGATCGGCTACACCTTC,CASSPTGIGYTF
-,TRBV5-1,TRBD2,TRBJ2-1,TGCGCCAGCAGCTCCGGACTAGCGGGAGCCTACAATGAGCAGTTCTTC,CASSSGLAGAYNEQFF
-,TRBV11-3,TRBD1,TRBJ1-1,TGTGCCAGCAGCTTATGGGACAGGAACACTGAAGCTTTCTTT,CASSLWDRNTEAFF
-,TRBV15,-,TRBJ1-1,TGTGCCACCAGCAGAGATCGGGTAAACACTGAAGCTTTCTTT,CATSRDRVNTEAFF
-,TRBV6-1,TRBD1,TRBJ2-1,TGTGCCAGCAGTGAAGCCGGACAGGGCAATGAGCAGTTCTTC,CASSEAGQGNEQFF
-,TRBV5-1,-,TRBJ2-1,TGCGCCAGCAGCATACAGGGTAGGAATGAGCAGTTCTTC,CASSIQGRNEQFF
-,TRBV6-2/TRBV6-3,-,TRBJ2-7,TGTGCCAGCAGTAGAACGGGTTACTACGAGCAGTACTTC,CASSRTGYYEQYF
-,TRBV5-1,TRBD2,TRBJ2-7,TGCGCCAGCAGCTTGTTATTTGGGACTAGCGGGAGTCAGGGCTACGAGCAGTACTTC,CASSLLFGTSGSQGYEQYF
-,TRBV7-2,-,TRBJ1-3,TGTGCCAGCAGCTTAGGGCACAGCTCTGGAAACACCATATATTTT,CASSLGHSSGNTIYF
-,TRBV7-6,-,TRBJ2-1,TGTGCCAGCAGCTTAGGGAGCGGCCCTACCTACAATGAGCAGTTCTTC,CASSLGSGPTYNEQFF
-,TRBV10-3,TRBD1,TRBJ1-4,TGTGCCATCAGTGACAGGGGGCGAGAAGAGACTAATGAAAAACTGTTTTTT,CAISDRGREETNEKLFF
once,TRBV5-4,TRBD1,TRBJ1-4,TGTGCCAGCAGCTACCAGGGGGTCGGGAAACTGTTTTTT,CASSYQGVGKLFF
-,TRBV6-4,TRBD2,TRBJ2-7,TGTGCCAGCAGGAAAGCCGGGACTAGCGGGAGGGCTGTCTCCTACGAGCAGTACTTC,CASRKAGTSGRAVSYEQYF
-,TRBV24-1,TRBD1,TRBJ1-1,TGTGCCACCAGTGACTTCTTCCACGGGGACAGGGAAGACTCTGAAGCTTTCTTT,CATSDFFHGDREDSEAFF
-,TRBV24-1,-,TRBJ2-7,TGTGCCACCAGTGATCGGGAGCACTCCTACGAGCAGTACTTC,CATSDREHSYEQYF
once,TRBV18,-,TRBJ1-2,TGTGCCAGCTCACCGAGTGACACGCGAGGCTACACCTTC,CASSPSDTRGYTF
-,TRBV6-5,-,TRBJ1-5,TGTGCCAGCAGTCAGGGTAAGGGCAATCAGCCCCAGCATTTT,CASSQGKGNQPQHF
-,TRBV5-1,-,TRBJ1-1,TGCGCCAGCAGCTTGTTACAGGAACACACTGAAGCTTTCTTT,CASSLLQEHTEAFF
few,TRBV10-3,-,TRBJ1-2,TGTGCCATCAGTGAGTCACAGGCGATCTATGGCTACACCTTC,CAISESQAIYGYTF
-,TRBV7-3,-,TRBJ2-3,TGTGCCAGCAGCTCCAGGGGTGGCACAGATACGCAGTATTTT,CASSSRGGTDTQYF
-,TRBV6-1,TRBD2,TRBJ2-1,TGTGCCAGCAGTGGGCAGCAGGGAGGGCCCTCGCGGTACAATGAGCAGTTCTTC,CASSGQQGGPSRYNEQFF
-,TRBV5-1,-,TRBJ2-5,TGCGCCAGCAGCTTGGGAACGGTGGGGCCCCAAGAGACCCAGTACTTC,CASSLGTVGPQETQYF